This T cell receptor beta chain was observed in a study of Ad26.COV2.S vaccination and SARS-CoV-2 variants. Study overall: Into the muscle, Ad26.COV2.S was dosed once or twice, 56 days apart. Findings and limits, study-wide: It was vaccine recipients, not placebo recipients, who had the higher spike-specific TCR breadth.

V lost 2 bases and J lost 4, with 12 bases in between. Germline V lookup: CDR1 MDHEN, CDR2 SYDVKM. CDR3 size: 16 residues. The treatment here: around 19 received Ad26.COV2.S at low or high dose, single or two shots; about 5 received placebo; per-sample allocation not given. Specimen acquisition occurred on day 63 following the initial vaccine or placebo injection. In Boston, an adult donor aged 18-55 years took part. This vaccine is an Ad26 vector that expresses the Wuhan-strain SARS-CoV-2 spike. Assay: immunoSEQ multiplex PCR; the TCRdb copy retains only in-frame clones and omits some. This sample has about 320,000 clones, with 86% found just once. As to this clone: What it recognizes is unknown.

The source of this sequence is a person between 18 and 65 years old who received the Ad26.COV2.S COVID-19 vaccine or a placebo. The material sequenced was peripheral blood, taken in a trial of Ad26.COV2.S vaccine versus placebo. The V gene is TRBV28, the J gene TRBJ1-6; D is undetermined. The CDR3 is CASSLPLSRYNSPLHF. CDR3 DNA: TGTGCCAGCAGTTTACCCCTATCCCGTTATAATTCACCCCTCCACTTT.